One sample yielded the 3 T cell receptor beta chains listed below, sequenced in a study of cytomegalovirus exposure and HLA in healthy donors (dated by TCRdb to about 2017). The library was generated by the immunoSEQ multiplex PCR assay. In its TCRdb copy, this immuneACCESS table keeps in-frame sequences only and misses some clones. Where compared with another copy, unresolved V genes explain less than half of these, and the others have no known cause. The table for this sample lists 130,000 to 150,000 clones; about 87% of them were counted only once. The ten largest clonotypes hold around 6% of the sample. The sample taken for sequencing was PBMCs. The source is a woman aged 25 to 45 in good health and CMV-seropositive.

CDR3 protein: CASSQGWGGYEQFF. The CDR3 DNA reads TGCGCCAGCAGCCAAGGATGGGGGGGCTATGAGCAGTTCTTC. The chain couples TRBV4-1 to TRBJ2-1; possible D gene TRBD2, 7 bases. The CDR3 sequence is 14 residues long. CDR1 MGHRA and CDR2 YSYEKL come from the germline V gene. V was shortened by 1 base and J by 8 bases, with 12 bases between the two germline ends.

The chain couples TRBV4-1 to TRBJ2-2; the match to TRBD2 covers 7 bases. With V trimmed by 0 bases and J by 6 bases, 13 bases remained unmatched. This CDR3 has 18 amino acids. Germline V gene sequence: CDR1 MGHRA, CDR2 YSYEKL. The CDR3 protein is CASSQDPNGLGRAGELFF. In nucleotides, the CDR3 is TGCGCCAGCAGCCAAGATCCCAATGGACTAGGAAGAGCCGGGGAGCTGTTTTTT.

J is TRBJ2-3 and V is TRBV7-8, with 13 bases matching TRBD2. The germline V gene has CDR1 SGHVS and CDR2 FQNEAQ. The V segment lost 3 bases and the J segment 3 bases; nucleotides outside the gene matches: 3. CDR3 size: 16 residues. The CDR3 nucleotides read TGTGCCAGCAGCTTTGGGACTAGCGGGAATACAGATACGCAGTATTTT. Protein sequence: CASSFGTSGNTDTQYF.